The present entry profiles one T cell receptor (beta chain) with its context. Under the authors' procedure: Nucleated cell counts were estimated from reference gene primer amplification. Assay used: immunoSEQ multiplex PCR; TCRdb lists only in-frame clones, some missing. The V and J calls and clone size were taken over from that table, and D and trimming were inferred from the DNA. Counted here are 210,000 or so clones, under 90% occurring once; the ten biggest clones make up 8.5% to 10%. The record originates from a study of blood T cell repertoires in COVID-19. At the level of the study: Donors in the United States, Italy and Spain gave samples during acute or convalescent COVID-19. The cDNA or gDNA used as material had been derived from T cells, B-cell-depleted T cells, or PBMCs.

This CDR3 has 17 residues. With 0 bases clipped from V and 4 bases from J, the junction kept 6 bases outside the gene matches. Germline V gene lookup returns CDR1 SGDLS and CDR2 YYNGEE. The V call is TRBV9, the J call TRBJ2-2; 10 positions match TRBD2. The receptor was isolated from a woman between 50 and 59 years old with acute COVID-19. The sample was PBMCs or T cells enriched from blood (not recorded which). The chain's CDR3 is CASSVGPSGGLTGELFF. Here the CDR3 DNA reads TGTGCCAGCAGCGTAGGGCCTAGCGGGGGCCTCACCGGGGAGCTGTTTTTT.